These 22 T cell receptor beta chains were sequenced from one sample in a study of T cells after yellow fever vaccination. Each CDR3 protein is one row after TCRdb ran MiXCR on the 5' RACE reads. Among some 420,000 distinct CDR3 sequences listed, roughly a sixth were seen once. The source material was PBMCs, sampled before the yellow fever booster vaccination. These receptors were collected from a man in his late teens or twenties who received the YFV17D yellow fever vaccine.

This clonotype was seen many times. The chain is built from TRBV7-6 and TRBJ2-3, with TRBD2 matching over 14 bases. The CDR3 runs 17 residues. Per the germline V gene, CDR1 is SGHVS and CDR2 is FNYEAQ. V lost 6 bases and J lost 0; bases outside the gene matches: 5. CDR3 amino acids: CASSPGLAGDSTDTQYF. The CDR3 DNA is TGTGCCAGCAGTCCGGGACTAGCGGGAGATAGCACAGATACGCAGTATTTT.

The rearrangement uses TRBV6-5 and TRBJ1-3; TRBD1 is a possible D gene (5 bases). Between the trimmed V and J ends, which lost 10 bases and 4 bases, there was a span of 17 bases. The CDR3 runs 14 residues. Germline lookup yields CDR1 MNHEY and CDR2 SVGAGI. In DNA, the CDR3 is TGTGCCACGAGACTAGGGGACGGCGGAAACACCATATATTTT. Translating it yields CATRLGDGGNTIYF.

The CDR3 loop reads CSVERLEGTEAFF. In DNA form, the CDR3 reads TGCAGCGTTGAGCGATTAGAGGGCACTGAAGCTTTCTTT. V usage is TRBV29-1 and J usage is TRBJ1-1; unclear D gene. Germline CDR1 is SQVTM and CDR2 is ANQGSEA. This CDR3 is built from 13 residues. With 3 bases removed from V and 4 bases from J, the gap between germline ends came to 12 bases.

V is TRBV2 and J is TRBJ1-6; no reliable D call. CDR1 and CDR2 (germline): SNHLY, FYNNEI. Trimming stripped 3 bases from V and 11 bases from J, with 5 bases between. This CDR3 spans 11 amino acids. The CDR3 sequence: CASSDTPPLHF. The DNA of the CDR3 is TGTGCCAGCAGTGACACCCCACCCCTCCACTTT.

This clonotype was observed a few times. The CDR3 here is CAISESTAMAPQHF. CDR3 nucleotide sequence: TGTGCCATCAGTGAGTCGACAGCCATGGCGCCCCAGCATTTT. The chain combines TRBV10-3 with TRBJ1-5, with D perhaps TRBD1 (5 bases). The CDR3 totals 14 residues. Germline CDR1 ENHRY, CDR2 SYGVKD. Trimming pared 0 bases from V and 9 bases from J, leaving 12 bases between.

This chain joins TRBV20-1 and TRBJ2-1, with 8 bases lining up with TRBD2. V shed 6 bases and J 9 bases; nucleotides not matched to a gene: 7. The CDR3 is 12 residues long. CDR1 and CDR2 (germline): DFQATT, SNEGSKA (reference sequence). For the CDR3, the DNA is TGCAGTGCCACTAGCGGCGGGCGTGAGCAGTTCTTC. This sequence encodes CSATSGGREQFF.

This clonotype was observed a handful of times. The rearrangement links TRBV6-5 to TRBJ1-2; D may be TRBD1 (5 bases). Germline-derived CDR1 and CDR2 are MNHEY and SVGAGI. CDR3 length: 12 residues. The V and J ends lost 4 bases and 8 bases respectively, with 11 bases between them. CDR3: CASSSPGNGYTF. The CDR3 DNA sequence: TGTGCCAGCAGTTCCCCAGGGAACGGCTACACCTTC.

The chain employs TRBV11-2 and TRBJ2-3; D is undetermined. Germline lookup yields CDR1 SGHAT and CDR2 FQNNGV. Trimming cost V 4 bases and J 2 bases, with 16 bases left between them. The CDR3 contains 16 residues. CDR3 nucleotide sequence: TGTGCCAGCAGCTCTTCACGGACGGCCTTCACAGATACGCAGTATTTT. Translation gives CASSSSRTAFTDTQYF.

This clonotype was observed a handful of times. The CDR3 nucleotides read TGTGCCAGCAGTTCTCCCTCCAGGGGACAGAACTATGGCTACACCTTC. Residues: CASSSPSRGQNYGYTF. The chain combines TRBV28 with TRBJ1-2; 7 bases match TRBD1. Trimming took 4 bases from V and 2 from J; bases not matched to a gene: 10. The CDR3 has 16 residues. The V gene's germline CDR1 is MDHEN and CDR2 SYDVKM.

The chain joins TRBV2 to TRBJ2-7; no firm D call. The V gene's germline CDR1 is SNHLY and CDR2 FYNNEI. V gave up 8 bases and J gave up 0 bases, with 11 bases separating them. This CDR3 has 13 amino acids. The CDR3 sequence: CASEREASYEQYV. In DNA form, the CDR3 reads TGTGCCAGCGAAAGGGAAGCCTCCTACGAGCAGTACGTC.

This clonotype was recorded a few times. This chain links TRBV6-5 with TRBJ2-7; D is unclear. The CDR3 is made up of 13 amino acids. Between the trimmed V and J ends, which lost 2 bases and 2 bases, there was a span of 7 bases. Germline assignment: CDR1 MNHEY and CDR2 SVGAGI. The CDR3 here is CASSYGDPYEQYF. The DNA for the CDR3 is TGTGCCAGCAGTTACGGGGATCCCTACGAGCAGTACTTC.

This clonotype came up a few times. The rearrangement links TRBV3-1 to TRBJ1-2; D gene unclear. There are 11 residues in the CDR3. V was cut by 6 bases and J by 4 bases, with 6 bases left in between. Germline CDR1 and CDR2: LGHDT and YNNKEL (reference sequence). This CDR3 reads CASRAVYGYTF. Here the CDR3 DNA reads TGTGCCAGCAGAGCCGTCTATGGCTACACCTTC.

This clonotype was recorded a few times. The gene calls are TRBV15 and TRBJ1-2; TRBD1 might be the D (6 bases). Between the trimmed V and J ends, which lost 0 bases and 4 bases, there was a span of 12 bases. Germline V lookup: CDR1 LNHNV, CDR2 YYDKDF (reference sequence). The CDR3 sequence is 15 residues long. For the CDR3, the DNA is TGTGCCACCAGCAGAGAGTCAGGGGCAATCTATGGCTACACCTTC. This translates into CATSRESGAIYGYTF.

This clonotype was detected a few times. The chain uses TRBV5-1 and TRBJ1-6; 8 bases are a match to TRBD1. The CDR3 extends over 16 amino acids. V was pared by 2 bases and J by 6 bases, with 7 bases of the junction left unmatched. From germline, CDR1 is SGHRS and CDR2 YFSETQ. The CDR3 loop reads CASSFGQGRTNSPLHF. In nucleotides, the CDR3 is TGCGCCAGCAGCTTCGGACAGGGTCGTACTAATTCACCCCTCCACTTT.

The chain employs TRBV7-9 and TRBJ2-2; D perhaps matches TRBD1 (6 bases). With 3 bases removed from V and 4 bases from J, the gap between germline ends came to 9 bases. Per the germline V gene, CDR1 is SEHNR and CDR2 is FQNEAQ (reference sequence). The CDR3 sequence is 14 residues long. DNA of the CDR3: TGTGCCAGCAGCTTCAGCAGGGGCACCGGGGAGCTGTTTTTT. Protein: CASSFSRGTGELFF. The whole variable domain, filled in from reference TRBV7-9 and TRBJ2-2, reads DTGVSQNPRHKITKRGQNVTFRCDPISEHNRLYWYRQTLGQGPEFLTYFQNEAQLEKSRLLSDRFSAERPKGSFSTLEIQRTEQGDSAMYLCASSFSRGTGELFFGEGSRLTVL.

The chain carries TRBV28 and TRBJ2-7; a possible D gene is TRBD2 (7 bases). CDR3 length equals 12 residues. Trimming cost V 6 bases and J 6 bases, with 12 bases left between them. Germline CDR1 and CDR2: MDHEN and SYDVKM. This CDR3 reads CASSRRGLEQYV. CDR3 nucleotide sequence: TGTGCCAGCAGCAGGCGGGGGCTCGAGCAGTACGTC.

The chain couples TRBV12-3 or TRBV12-4 to TRBJ1-4; no clear D gene. The CDR3 is made up of 15 amino acids. V lost 7 bases to trimming and J lost 7 bases, with 19 bases between them. The CDR3: CASTLGLDVGEKLFF. For the CDR3, the DNA is TGTGCCAGCACCCTGGGTTTAGACGTAGGTGAAAAACTGTTTTTT.

This clonotype was counted a few times. V usage is TRBV29-1 and J usage is TRBJ2-3; 9 nucleotides match TRBD1. Per the germline V gene, CDR1 is SQVTM and CDR2 is ANQGSEA. The V gene end was trimmed by 1 base and the J gene end by 6 bases; junction bases not matched to a gene: 11. The CDR3 loop spans 16 amino acids. The CDR3 sequence is CSVEAETGGRWDTQYF. The CDR3 DNA reads as TGCAGCGTTGAAGCCGAAACAGGGGGCAGGTGGGATACGCAGTATTTT.

In its sample, this clonotype was seen a few times. This chain links TRBV5-1 with TRBJ2-3; TRBD2 aligns across 13 bases. The CDR3 covers 17 residues. Germline-derived CDR1 and CDR2 are SGHRS and YFSETQ. V dropped 4 bases and J dropped 2; count of bases not matched to a gene: 7. The CDR3 sequence: CASSPGLAGATTDTQYF. CDR3 nucleotide sequence: TGCGCCAGCAGCCCTGGACTAGCGGGGGCCACCACAGATACGCAGTATTTT.

The rearrangement links TRBV6-5 to TRBJ1-2; D not resolved. The CDR3 extends over 15 amino acids. Trimming removed 3 bases at V and 0 bases at J, with 11 bases between. CDR1 is MNHEY, CDR2 SVGAGI, per germline. The CDR3 region is CASSYGHETNYGYTF. CDR3 nucleotides: TGTGCCAGCAGTTATGGTCACGAGACTAACTATGGCTACACCTTC.

J is TRBJ1-2 and V is TRBV10-3; 8 bases fit TRBD1. The CDR3 loop spans 16 amino acids. With V trimmed by 2 bases and J by 2 bases, 7 bases remained unmatched. The germline CDR1 and CDR2 sequences are ENHRY and SYGVKD. Here the CDR3 reads CAISEGQGQTNYGYTF. DNA of the CDR3: TGTGCCATCAGTGAGGGACAGGGACAGACGAACTATGGCTACACCTTC.

The rearrangement links TRBV7-9 to TRBJ1-2; 9 bases map to TRBD1. There are 15 residues in the CDR3. V trimming: 1 base; J trimming: 2 bases; junction bases outside the gene matches: 2. The germline CDR1 and CDR2 sequences are SEHNR and FQNEAQ (reference sequence). CDR3 sequence: CASSLGGTGNYGYTF. The CDR3 DNA reads TGTGCCAGCAGCTTAGGAGGGACAGGGAACTATGGCTACACCTTC.